This T cell receptor beta chain was identified during a study of OX40 agonist ivuxolimab in advanced cancers. Study information: Ivuxolimab was delivered to patients intravenously every 2 weeks at doses spanning 0.01 to 10 mg/kg. Whole-study findings and limits: Normalized T-cell clonal expansion was also low in a subset of nonresponders. The mean number of expanded clones was higher in CD8+ T cells than in CD4+.

On this clone itself: Its antigen is unidentified.

The data were produced by immunoSEQ multiplex PCR, yet TCRdb's version contains in-frame clones alone and is incomplete. This table has under 25,000 clones, roughly 84% appearing once. The receptor comes from an adult with an advanced solid tumor such as melanoma, head and neck, liver or kidney cancer. Material: CD4+ or CD8+ T cells sorted from blood, obtained in a trial of the OX40 agonist ivuxolimab.

As DNA, the CDR3 is TGTGCCAGCAGCAGAAACTCGCTAGCGGGGGGGGACAATGAGCAGTTCTTC. Translation gives CASSRNSLAGGDNEQFF. The chain carries TRBV11-1 and TRBJ2-1, with 12 nucleotides matching TRBD2. This CDR3 contains 17 residues. J gave up 5 bases and V 5 bases, and 10 bases lay outside the gene matches. Germline loops: CDR1 SGHAT, CDR2 FQDESV (reference sequence).